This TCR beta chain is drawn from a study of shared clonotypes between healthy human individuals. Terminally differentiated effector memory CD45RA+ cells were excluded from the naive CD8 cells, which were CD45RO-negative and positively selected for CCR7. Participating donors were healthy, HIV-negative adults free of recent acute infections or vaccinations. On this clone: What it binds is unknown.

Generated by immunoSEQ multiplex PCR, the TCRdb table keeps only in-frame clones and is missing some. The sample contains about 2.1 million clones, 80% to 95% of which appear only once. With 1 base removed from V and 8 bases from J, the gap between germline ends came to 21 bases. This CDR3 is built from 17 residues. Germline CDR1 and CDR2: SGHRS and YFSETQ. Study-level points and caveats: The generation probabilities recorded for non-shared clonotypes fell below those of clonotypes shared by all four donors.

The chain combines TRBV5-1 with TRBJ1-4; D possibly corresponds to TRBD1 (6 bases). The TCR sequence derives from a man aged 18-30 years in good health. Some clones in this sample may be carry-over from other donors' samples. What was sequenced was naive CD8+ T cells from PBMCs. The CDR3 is CASSLTGFGRGREKLFF. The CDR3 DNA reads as TGCGCCAGCAGCTTGACCGGTTTCGGCAGGGGACGCGAAAAACTGTTTTTT.